Shown below are 3 T cell receptor beta chains from a single sample sequenced in a study of blood T cells in healthy people across ages (dated by TCRdb to 2014 to 2015). Receptor libraries were prepared by 5' RACE. Sequencing used an Illumina HiSeq 2500. A second about 6 to 11 cycle PCR used a sample-barcoded 5' primer and a J-beta primer mix. In-frame beta chains were kept once TCRdb had trimmed the public reads at Q25 with fastp and called clones with MiXCR. Rows with a matching CDR3 protein are joined into one entry that keeps the most common DNA and genes. In all, the sample holds more than 550,000 distinct CDR3 sequences, and 22% of those were seen once. The ten largest clones capture under 25% of the sample. Material: blood. These receptors all stem from an older man in good health.

This clonotype was seen ten or more times. The gene calls are TRBV14 and TRBJ2-3; D is perhaps TRBD1 or TRBD2 (5 bases each). V dropped 6 bases and J dropped 0 bases, with 13 bases sitting between them. CDR1 SGHDN and CDR2 FVKESK come from the germline V gene. The CDR3 has 15 amino acids. CDR3 coding DNA: TGTGCCAGCAGGGGGACCAGATCTAGCACAGATACGCAGTATTTT. Translation gives CASRGTRSSTDTQYF.

The chain carries TRBV6-1 and TRBJ1-1; D unclear. The germline V gene encodes CDR1 MNHNS and CDR2 SASEGT. This CDR3 comprises 15 residues. Between the trimmed V and J ends, which lost 6 bases and 0 bases, there was a span of 14 bases. CDR3 sequence (DNA): TGTGCCAGCAGGGCAGAGGACCTCATGAACACTGAAGCTTTCTTT. This gives the protein CASRAEDLMNTEAFF.

This clonotype was counted only a few times. V gene TRBV20-1 combines with J gene TRBJ2-1; TRBD2 matches 8 bases. Trimming at V came to 6 bases and at J to 7 bases, leaving 11 bases not matched to a gene. This CDR3 region has 14 residues. Germline values: CDR1 DFQATT, CDR2 SNEGSKA (reference sequence). The CDR3 is CSAMRSGRRNEQFF. The CDR3, as DNA: TGCAGTGCGATGCGAAGCGGGAGAAGGAATGAGCAGTTCTTC.